These 15 T cell receptor beta chains were sequenced from one sample in a study of breast tumors, draining lymph nodes, adjacent tissues. MiXCR, applied by TCRdb to the multiplex PCR reads, yields one record per CDR3 protein. The sample shows about 130,000 distinct CDR3 sequences, about 20% of them seen only once. The lymph nodes were axillary draining lymph nodes from breast cancer patients. Sample: axillary lymph node tissue. These receptors came from a female donor with breast cancer. Some clones in this sample may be carry-over from other donors' samples.

This clonotype has a count of ten or more. The rearrangement uses TRBV19 and TRBJ2-3; 8 bases fit TRBD2. Germline trimming cut 4 bases from V and 2 bases from J; bases unmatched to any gene: 8. Germline V lookup: CDR1 LNHDA, CDR2 SQIVND (reference sequence). The CDR3 covers 16 residues. The CDR3 region has the DNA TGTGCCAGTAGTAAGCGTGCTAGCGGGCCCACAGATACGCAGTATTTT. Protein: CASSKRASGPTDTQYF.

This clonotype was detected ten times or more. This CDR3 is CASSYDSGKTQYF. The CDR3 DNA sequence: TGTGCCAGCAGTTACGACAGTGGTAAGACCCAGTACTTC. The gene calls are TRBV6-2 or TRBV6-3 and TRBJ2-5, with a weak D call TRBD1 (5 bases). The germline CDR1 and CDR2 sequences are MNHEY and SVGEGT. The CDR3 consists of 13 residues. The V end lost 2 bases, the J end lost 6 bases, and 10 bases lay between the germline ends.

This clonotype was recorded many times. CDR3 sequence: CSVEGTPGTGELFF. The CDR3 coding sequence is TGCAGCGTTGAAGGGACCCCCGGCACCGGGGAGCTGTTTTTT. The rearrangement links TRBV29-1 to TRBJ2-2; D ambiguous. Germline-derived CDR1 and CDR2 are SQVTM and ANQGSEA. The CDR3 spans 14 residues. Trimming shortened V by 1 base and J by 4 bases, and 10 bases separated the two germline ends.

This clonotype has only a few counts. Compared with germline, one end of the junction differs, possibly owing to a read error. CDR3 protein: CASSPQTTEELFF. In DNA, the CDR3 is TGTGCCAGCAGCCCCCAGACCACCGAGGAGCTGTTTTTT. The J gene is TRBJ2-2, the V gene TRBV14; D not resolved. The germline gives CDR1 SGHDN, CDR2 FVKESK. The CDR3 is 13 amino acids.

This clonotype came up many times. The V and J genes are TRBV10-2 and TRBJ2-7; 10 nucleotides agree with TRBD2. V lost 3 bases to trimming and J lost 7 bases; unmatched junction nucleotides: 12. The V gene's germline CDR1 is WSHSY and CDR2 SAAADI. This CDR3 spans 16 amino acids. In DNA form, the CDR3 reads TGCGCCAGCAGTGAAAGCGGGAGGGTCCTACCGCGTGAGCAGTACTTC. It translates to CASSESGRVLPREQYF.

The J gene is TRBJ2-2, the V gene TRBV30; 7 nucleotides match TRBD2. Germline trimming cut 4 bases from V and 3 bases from J; bases unmatched to any gene: 5. The germline CDR1 and CDR2 sequences are GTSNPN and SVGIG (reference sequence). The CDR3 contains 14 residues. CDR3 residues: CAWMGGRDTGELFF. CDR3 nucleotides: TGTGCCTGGATGGGAGGGAGAGACACCGGGGAGCTGTTTTTT.

This clonotype showed up many times. The CDR3, as DNA: TGTGCCAGCAGCTTAGGGGGGGCGGGACAAGAGACCCAGTACTTC. Amino acids: CASSLGGAGQETQYF. V and J are TRBV7-9 and TRBJ2-5; possibly TRBD1 or TRBD2 for D (6 bases each). Germline V gene sequence: CDR1 SEHNR, CDR2 FQNEAQ (reference sequence). This CDR3 has 15 residues. Trimming cost V 1 base and J 2 bases, with 11 bases left between them.

The table lists this clonotype with many counts. This chain connects TRBV6-5 to TRBJ2-1; 10 bases map to TRBD1. J was trimmed by 6 bases and V by 6 bases; bases with no gene match: 5. Germline CDR1 and CDR2: MNHEY and SVGAGI. There are 14 residues in the CDR3. The CDR3 sequence: CASSSGTGVNEQFF. CDR3 nucleotide sequence: TGTGCCAGCAGCTCCGGGACAGGGGTCAATGAGCAGTTCTTC.

The table lists this clonotype with many counts. The chain has TRBV7-6 and TRBJ2-2; unclear D gene. V was trimmed by 5 bases and J by 5 bases, leaving 9 bases between them. From germline, CDR1 is SGHVS and CDR2 FNYEAQ. The CDR3 has 13 amino acids. The CDR3, as DNA: TGTGCCAGCAGCATGGCAACAACCGGGGAGCTGTTTTTT. As protein: CASSMATTGELFF.

About this clonotype itself: Here the CDR3 omits its conserved ending phenylalanine or tryptophan, so a read error is the likely source. The chain has TRBV6-6 and TRBJ2-3, with D hard to call. The germline V gene has CDR1 MNHNY and CDR2 SVGAGI (reference sequence). The CDR3 runs to 11 residues. V gave up 5 bases and J gave up 3 bases, with 3 bases separating them. CDR3 in amino acids: CASSNTDTQYL. The CDR3 DNA sequence: TGTGCCAGCAGTAATACAGATACGCAGTATCTT.

This clonotype was detected a few times. The V and J genes are TRBV28 and TRBJ1-3, with D hard to call. The V end was cut by 1 base, the J end by 0 bases, with 4 bases between. The germline gives CDR1 MDHEN, CDR2 SYDVKM. There are 14 residues in the CDR3. The CDR3 is CASSLFNSGNTIYF. The CDR3 nucleotides read TGTGCCAGCAGTTTATTCAACTCTGGAAACACCATATATTTT.

To note about this clonotype: This may come from a read error, since a much larger clone is one base off. The gene calls are TRBV5-1 and TRBJ2-3; unclear D gene. The germline V and J ends were trimmed by 4 bases and 0 bases, with 12 bases remaining between them. The CDR3 totals 15 residues. CDR1 and CDR2 from the germline V gene are SGHRS and YFSETQ. The CDR3 sequence: CASSTGGSSTDTQYF. CDR3 DNA sequence: TGCGCCAGCAGCACGGGCGGTTCTAGCACAGATACGCAGTATTTT.

This clonotype appeared a few times. CDR3: CASTSSGSSYNEQFF. The DNA of the CDR3 is TGTGCCAGCACCTCTAGCGGGAGTTCCTACAATGAGCAGTTCTTC. The V gene is TRBV3-1, the J gene TRBJ2-1; 10 nucleotides agree with TRBD2. This CDR3 contains 15 residues. CDR1 and CDR2 (germline): LGHDT, YNNKEL (reference sequence). The trim removed 7 bases at V and 1 base at J, leaving 4 bases unmatched.

Note on this clonotype: Since a much larger clone is just one base distant, this may be a read error. Because the CDR3 is missing its conserved closing phenylalanine or tryptophan, this is likely a read error. The chain is built from TRBV28 and TRBJ2-7; perhaps TRBD2 as D (6 bases). V shed 6 bases and J shed 0 bases, with 12 bases lying between them. CDR3 length: 14 residues. Looked up from germline, CDR1 is MDHEN and CDR2 is SYDVKM. This CDR3 is CASRARRASYEQYL. For the CDR3, the DNA is TGTGCCAGCAGGGCCAGGAGGGCCTCCTACGAGCAGTACCTC.

This clonotype was found many times. Its ends do not fully match the called genes, so a read error is possible. The chain uses TRBV5-7 and TRBJ2-6, with D possibly called TRBD1 or TRBD2 (5 bases each). TRBV5-7 is flagged as an ORF with uncertain function. The CDR3 sequence is 9 residues long. CDR3 region: CASSSGPTF. The CDR3, as DNA: TGTGCCAGCAGCTCGGGACCCACCTTC.